One and the same sample provided the 8 T cell receptor beta chains below, sequenced in a study of ipilimumab plus nivolumab after autologous stem cell transplantation. Assay used: immunoSEQ multiplex PCR; TCRdb lists only in-frame clones, some missing. The sample has 77,000 or so clones, nearly 85% seen once; the top ten hold roughly 2%. The sequences come from PBMCs, collected in a trial of ipilimumab plus nivolumab as post-transplant consolidation. The origin of the receptors is a male donor with diffuse large B-cell lymphoma.

V and J are TRBV11-2 and TRBJ1-4; D possibly corresponds to TRBD1 (5 bases). V was trimmed by 4 bases and J by 5 bases, leaving 11 bases between them. Germline CDR1 is SGHAT and CDR2 is FQNNGV. The CDR3 extends over 14 amino acids. The CDR3: CASSSTEPNEKLFF. The CDR3 DNA is TGTGCCAGCAGCTCGACAGAGCCAAATGAAAAACTGTTTTTT.

This clone is a singleton in its sample. The rearrangement links TRBV5-1 to TRBJ2-3; 9 nucleotides match TRBD1. The germline V gene has CDR1 SGHRS and CDR2 YFSETQ. The CDR3 extends over 15 amino acids. Trimming took 4 bases from V and 4 from J; bases not matched to a gene: 7. CDR3 protein: CASSGTGNYADTQYF. In DNA form, the CDR3 reads TGCGCCAGCAGCGGGACAGGGAATTATGCAGATACGCAGTATTTT.

The chain joins TRBV2 to TRBJ1-2; 12 bases match TRBD1. Trimming removed 4 bases from V and 6 bases from J; junction bases left unmatched: 9. Germline V lookup: CDR1 SNHLY, CDR2 FYNNEI. This CDR3 has 16 amino acids. In nucleotides, the CDR3 is TGTGCCAGCAGTGGGTTGGGACAGGGGGCTATCCATGGCTACACCTTC. This sequence encodes CASSGLGQGAIHGYTF.

This chain joins TRBV6-1 and TRBJ2-1, with D maybe TRBD1 (6 bases). The CDR3 contains 14 residues. V gave up 7 bases and J gave up 8 bases, with 18 bases separating them. CDR1 MNHNS and CDR2 SASEGT come from the germline V gene. The CDR3 DNA follows: TGTGCCAGCAAGCGGCCAGGGGAGAGGGATGAGCAGTTCTTC. Its protein product is CASKRPGERDEQFF.

The V gene is TRBV7-9, the J gene TRBJ1-2, with D perhaps TRBD1 (5 bases). The V gene's germline CDR1 is SEHNR and CDR2 FQNEAQ (reference sequence). V dropped 5 bases and J dropped 8 bases, with 18 bases sitting between them. CDR3 length equals 14 residues. The DNA for the CDR3 is TGTGCCAGCAGCCCCGATCAGAGAGGGACCGGCTACACCTTC. It is translated as CASSPDQRGTGYTF.

The chain recombines TRBV6-1 with TRBJ2-5; 12 bases match TRBD2. Germline CDR1 MNHNS, CDR2 SASEGT. CDR3 length equals 17 residues. With V trimmed by 0 bases and J by 7 bases, 9 bases remained unmatched. The CDR3 reads CASSEALRLAGVVTQYF. The CDR3 DNA follows: TGTGCCAGCAGTGAAGCCTTGCGACTAGCGGGGGTGGTGACCCAGTACTTC.

J is TRBJ1-1 and V is TRBV5-4; the D is unclear. The CDR3 runs to 13 residues. V lost 4 bases, J lost 0 bases, and 7 bases lay in between. Germline V CDR1 and CDR2: SGHNT, YYREEE (reference sequence). The CDR3 reads CASSPDLNTEAFF. DNA of the CDR3: TGTGCCAGCAGCCCGGACCTGAACACTGAAGCTTTCTTT.

The chain employs TRBV5-1 and TRBJ2-3, with D tentatively TRBD1 or TRBD2 (5 bases each). Trimming cost V 2 bases and J 1 base, with 11 bases left between them. This CDR3 region has 15 residues. Germline V CDR1 and CDR2: SGHRS, YFSETQ. This chain's CDR3 is CASSFGWGRTDTQYF. CDR3 coding DNA: TGCGCCAGCAGCTTTGGGTGGGGACGCACAGATACGCAGTATTTT.